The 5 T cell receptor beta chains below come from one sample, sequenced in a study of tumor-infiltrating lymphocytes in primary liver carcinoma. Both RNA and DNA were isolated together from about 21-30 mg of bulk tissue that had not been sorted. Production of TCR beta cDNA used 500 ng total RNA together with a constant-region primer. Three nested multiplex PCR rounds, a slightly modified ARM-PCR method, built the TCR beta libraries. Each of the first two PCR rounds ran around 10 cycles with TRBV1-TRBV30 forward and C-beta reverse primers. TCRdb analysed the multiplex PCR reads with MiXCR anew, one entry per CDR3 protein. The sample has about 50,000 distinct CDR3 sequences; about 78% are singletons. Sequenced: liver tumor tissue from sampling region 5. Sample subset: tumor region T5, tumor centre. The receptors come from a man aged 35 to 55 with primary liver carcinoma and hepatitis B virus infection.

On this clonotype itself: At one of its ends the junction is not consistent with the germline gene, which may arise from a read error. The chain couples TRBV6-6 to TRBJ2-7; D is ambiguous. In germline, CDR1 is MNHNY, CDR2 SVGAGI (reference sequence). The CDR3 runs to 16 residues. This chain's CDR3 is CASSHSPRRSTYEEYF. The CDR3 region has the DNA TGTGCCAGCAGTCATTCCCCGCGACGCAGCACCTACGAGGAGTACTTC.

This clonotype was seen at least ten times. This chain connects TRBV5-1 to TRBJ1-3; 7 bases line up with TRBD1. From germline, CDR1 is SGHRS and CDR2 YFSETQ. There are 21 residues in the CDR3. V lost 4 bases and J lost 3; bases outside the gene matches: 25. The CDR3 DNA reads TGCGCCAGCAGCCTGACCCCACAGGGGAGCAGACCCGACCGATTTGGAAACACCATATATTTT. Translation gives CASSLTPQGSRPDRFGNTIYF.

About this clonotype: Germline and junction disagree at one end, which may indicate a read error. The CDR3 nucleotides are TGTGCCAGCAGCGCAATGTCCGGGACTAGCACAGGTACGCAGTATTTT. Its protein is CASSAMSGTSTGTQYF. The chain joins TRBV7-9 to TRBJ2-3; the match to TRBD2 covers 9 bases. This CDR3 spans 16 amino acids. Per germline, CDR1 SEHNR and CDR2 FQNEAQ (reference sequence).

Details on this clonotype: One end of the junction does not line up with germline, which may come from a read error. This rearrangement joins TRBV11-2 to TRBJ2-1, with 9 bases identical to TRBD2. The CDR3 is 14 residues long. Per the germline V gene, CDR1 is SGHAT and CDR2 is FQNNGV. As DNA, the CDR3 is TGTGCCAATAGTACTAGCGGGTTCTACAATGGGCAGTTCTTC. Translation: CANSTSGFYNGQFF.

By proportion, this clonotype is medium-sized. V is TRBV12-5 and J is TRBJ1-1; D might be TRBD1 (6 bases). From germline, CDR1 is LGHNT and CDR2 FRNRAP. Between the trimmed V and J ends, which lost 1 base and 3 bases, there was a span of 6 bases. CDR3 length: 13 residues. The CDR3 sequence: CASGLDRDTEAFF. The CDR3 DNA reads TGTGCTAGTGGTTTGGACAGGGACACTGAAGCTTTCTTT. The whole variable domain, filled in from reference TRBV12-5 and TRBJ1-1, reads DARVTQTPRHKVTEMGQEVTMRCQPILGHNTVFWYRQTMMQGLELLAYFRNRAPLDDSGMPKDRFSAEMPDATLATLKIQPSEPRDSAVYFCASGLDRDTEAFFGQGTRLTVV.